This T cell receptor beta chain was observed in a study of identical twins. Per the germline V gene, CDR1 is MNHEY and CDR2 is SMNVEV (reference sequence). The CDR3 totals 15 residues. V shed 4 bases and J shed 5 bases, with 15 bases lying between them. A single record per CDR3 protein comes from TCRdb applying MiXCR to the 5' RACE reads. The sample shows hundreds of thousands of distinct CDR3 sequences, roughly 6% of them seen only once. The chain employs TRBV27 and TRBJ1-5; D gene unclear. Material: naive T cells sorted from blood. This sequence was found in a man between 18 and 35 years old in good health. CDR3 coding DNA: TGTGCCAGCAGTTCCGACACGCAGTACTATCAGCCCCAGCATTTT. It codes for CASSSDTQYYQPQHF.